The 30 T cell receptor beta chains given below trace back to one sample, sequenced in a study of cytomegalovirus exposure and HLA in healthy donors. PCR involved 60 Vbeta and 13 Jbeta primers. Clones were sequenced by immunoSEQ multiplex PCR, and TCRdb holds only the in-frame ones, with some missing. The sample yields approximately 170,000 clones, approximately 80% seen once. Sequenced input: PBMCs. These receptors were collected from a woman younger than 35 in good health and CMV-seronegative.

The V gene is TRBV5-1, the J gene TRBJ1-1; D remains ambiguous. CDR1 is SGHRS and CDR2 is YFSETQ in the germline V gene. Trimming removed 0 bases at V and 1 base at J, with 10 bases between. This CDR3 has 15 amino acids. The CDR3 region has the DNA TGCGCCAGCAGCTTGGCCGGTTCGGGGAACACTGAAGCTTTCTTT. Its translation is CASSLAGSGNTEAFF.

The V call is TRBV2, the J call TRBJ2-6, with 8 bases that match TRBD1. The CDR3 contains 22 residues. The J segment lost 1 base and the V segment lost 3 bases, leaving 20 bases of the junction unmatched. Germline lookup yields CDR1 SNHLY and CDR2 FYNNEI. Here the CDR3 reads CASSEPTPELTGVDSGANVLTF. CDR3 DNA sequence: TGTGCCAGCAGTGAGCCTACTCCGGAACTGACAGGGGTAGATTCTGGGGCCAACGTCCTGACTTTC. Based on the CDR3 plus reference TRBV2 and TRBJ2-6, the full variable domain is EPEVTQTPSHQVTQMGQEVILRCVPISNHLYFYWYRQILGQKVEFLVSFYNNEISEKSEIFDDQFSVERPDGSNFTLKIRSTKLEDSAMYFCASSEPTPELTGVDSGANVLTFGAGSRLTVL.

The CDR3 nucleotides read TGTGCCAGCATTCGTTTGCCCCGAGGAAATGAGCAGTTCTTC. Protein product: CASIRLPRGNEQFF. This chain joins TRBV2 and TRBJ2-1; D is unclear. Germline CDR1 reads SNHLY; CDR2 reads FYNNEI. Trimming took 7 bases from V and 7 from J, leaving 17 bases between them. The CDR3 totals 14 residues.

The chain recombines TRBV5-4 with TRBJ2-7; possibly TRBD1 for D (5 bases). The ends were cut back, 4 bases at V and 3 bases at J, with 14 bases in the middle. Germline CDR1 reads SGHNT; CDR2 reads YYREEE (reference sequence). This CDR3 comprises 14 residues. In DNA, the CDR3 is TGTGCCAGCAGCAACCAGGGTTTCCTCTACGAGCAGTACTTC. It translates to CASSNQGFLYEQYF.

The chain links TRBV9 to TRBJ2-1; D call uncertain. This CDR3 is built from 12 residues. Trimming cost V 3 bases and J 9 bases, with 10 bases left between them. Germline V gene lookup returns CDR1 SGDLS and CDR2 YYNGEE. In nucleotides, the CDR3 is TGTGCCAGCAGCGGATCGACGGGTGAGCAGTTCTTC. Translation gives CASSGSTGEQFF.

The chain combines TRBV13 with TRBJ1-1; 9 bases align to TRBD1. This CDR3 region has 16 residues. CDR1 and CDR2 from the germline V gene are PRHDT and FYEKMQ (reference sequence). V lost 5 bases and J lost 4; bases outside the gene matches: 11. The DNA for the CDR3 is TGTGCCAGCAGCCCGCGGGGACAGGGATCGACCACTGAAGCTTTCTTT. Its protein is CASSPRGQGSTTEAFF.

V and J are TRBV5-1 and TRBJ2-3; 16 bases fit TRBD2. CDR3 length equals 20 residues. Losses at the gene ends were 3 bases for V and 3 bases for J; bases not matched to a gene: 13. Per germline, CDR1 SGHRS and CDR2 YFSETQ. CDR3 loop: CASSSKVPGLAGGPTDTQYF. As DNA, the CDR3 is TGCGCCAGCAGCTCAAAAGTTCCGGGACTAGCGGGAGGGCCAACAGATACGCAGTATTTT.

The V and J genes are TRBV6-5 and TRBJ1-2; D is perhaps TRBD1 (5 bases). V dropped 0 bases and J dropped 7 bases, with 9 bases sitting between them. CDR3 length: 13 amino acids. Germline V gene lookup returns CDR1 MNHEY and CDR2 SVGAGI. The DNA for the CDR3 is TGTGCCAGCAGTTACTCGTGGGGGGGTGGCTACACCTTC. Amino acids: CASSYSWGGGYTF.

The V gene is TRBV13, the J gene TRBJ1-1, with D hard to call. Germline V CDR1 and CDR2: PRHDT, FYEKMQ (reference sequence). The V end was cut by 5 bases, the J end by 7 bases, with 14 bases between. The CDR3 is made up of 13 amino acids. CDR3 region: CASSPPGYVEAFF. The CDR3 coding sequence is TGTGCCAGCAGCCCCCCGGGGTATGTTGAAGCTTTCTTT. The full variable domain, its missing parts supplied by reference TRBV13 and TRBJ1-1, is AAGVIQSPRHLIKEKRETATLKCYPIPRHDTVYWYQQGPGQDPQFLISFYEKMQSDKGSIPDRFSAQQFSDYHSELNMSSLELGDSALYFCASSPPGYVEAFFGQGTRLTVV.

J is TRBJ2-7 and V is TRBV28; 11 positions agree with TRBD2. V lost 7 bases and J lost 7; bases outside the gene matches: 6. The CDR3 is made up of 13 amino acids. Germline CDR1 reads MDHEN; CDR2 reads SYDVKM. CDR3 in amino acids: CASNSGRAGEQYF. CDR3 nucleotide sequence: TGTGCCAGCAATAGCGGGAGGGCCGGAGAGCAGTACTTC.

This clone was seen a handful of times. The chain employs TRBV4-3 and TRBJ2-6, with TRBD2 matching over 9 bases. From germline, CDR1 is LGHNA and CDR2 YSLEER. The V and J ends lost 3 bases and 3 bases, in that order; junction bases with no gene match: 9. CDR3 length: 18 amino acids. This chain's CDR3 is CASSQRGGRAYGANVLTF. The CDR3 bases are TGCGCCAGCAGCCAGAGGGGCGGGAGGGCCTATGGGGCCAACGTCCTGACTTTC.

CDR3 residues: CASKDRGGAGNSGNTIYF. As DNA, the CDR3 is TGTGCCAGCAAAGATAGAGGCGGGGCAGGGAACTCTGGAAACACCATATATTTT. The V and J genes are TRBV7-4 and TRBJ1-3; TRBD1 is a possible D gene (5 bases). The CDR3 runs 18 residues. Germline values: CDR1 SGHVT, CDR2 SQSDAQ. V was pared by 7 bases and J by 0 bases, with 22 bases between.

V gene TRBV5-8 combines with J gene TRBJ2-7; no clear D. The germline V gene encodes CDR1 SGHTS and CDR2 YDEGEE. Trimming removed 4 bases at V and 6 bases at J, with 14 bases between. This CDR3 has 13 residues. The CDR3 DNA sequence: TGTGCCAGCAGCCTTTATACGAACAGCGAGCAGTACTTC. Translated: CASSLYTNSEQYF. Combining the CDR3 with reference TRBV5-8 and TRBJ2-7 gives the whole variable domain EAGVTQSPTHLIKTRGQQATLRCSPISGHTSVYWYQQALGLGLQFLLWYDEGEERNRGNFPPRFSGRQFPNYSSELNVNALELEDSALYLCASSLYTNSEQYFGPGTRLTVT.

The chain combines TRBV6-5 with TRBJ2-7, with 8 nucleotides matching TRBD1. CDR1 and CDR2 (germline): MNHEY, SVGAGI. Trimming removed 7 bases from V and 3 bases from J; junction bases left unmatched: 11. CDR3 length equals 15 residues. The DNA for the CDR3 is TGTGCCAGCACGGATCGGGACAGGCTTAACTACGAGCAGTACTTC. Amino acids: CASTDRDRLNYEQYF.

This chain connects TRBV6-1 to TRBJ1-5, with D possibly TRBD1 on 5 matching bases. Trimming took 6 bases from V and 9 from J, leaving 21 bases between them. The V gene's germline CDR1 is MNHNS and CDR2 SASEGT. CDR3 length: 15 residues. In nucleotides, the CDR3 is TGTGCCAGCAGGGAGAAGGGGAGGGCGGAAGGGCCCCAGCATTTT. It codes for CASREKGRAEGPQHF.

This clone was counted only a few times. This chain connects TRBV2 to TRBJ1-5; 8 bases align to TRBD1. The CDR3 totals 12 residues. V dropped 11 bases and J dropped 7; count of bases not matched to a gene: 7. In germline, CDR1 is SNHLY, CDR2 FYNNEI. CDR3 protein: CAGQGYGQPQHF. The CDR3 DNA reads TGTGCCGGACAGGGTTACGGGCAGCCCCAGCATTTT.

The count of this clone is one. The chain uses TRBV7-9 and TRBJ2-2; possibly TRBD2 for D (7 bases). Germline V gene lookup returns CDR1 SEHNR and CDR2 FQNEAQ (reference sequence). Trimming removed 5 bases at V and 7 bases at J, with 20 bases between. The CDR3 has 16 residues. The DNA of the CDR3 is TGTGCCAGCAGCGTTAACCGGGGGGCCTTAGGCGGGGAGCTGTTTTTT. This encodes CASSVNRGALGGELFF.

This rearrangement joins TRBV6-5 to TRBJ2-2; D unclear. The CDR3 covers 14 residues. V was shortened by 5 bases and J by 1 base, with 8 bases between the two germline ends. CDR1 and CDR2 (germline): MNHEY, SVGAGI. CDR3 region: CASSATWNTGELFF. In DNA form, the CDR3 reads TGTGCCAGCAGTGCTACTTGGAACACCGGGGAGCTGTTTTTT.

This clone was counted a single time. The rearrangement links TRBV28 to TRBJ2-7, with D uncertain. The CDR3 runs 14 residues. V was clipped by 6 bases and J by 4 bases, with 16 bases between them. Per the germline V gene, CDR1 is MDHEN and CDR2 is SYDVKM. The CDR3 region has the DNA TGTGCCAGCAGCCCGATCCGAGTGGTTTACGAGCAGTACTTC. Amino acid sequence: CASSPIRVVYEQYF.

J is TRBJ2-5 and V is TRBV6-5; TRBD2 agrees at 8 bases. This CDR3 has 15 residues. The junction had 11 bases not matched to a gene; V was cut back by 7 bases and J by 4 bases. CDR1 is MNHEY, CDR2 SVGAGI, per germline. The chain's CDR3 is CASTAPGTSGETQYF. DNA for the CDR3: TGTGCCAGCACCGCCCCGGGGACTAGTGGAGAGACCCAGTACTTC.

The gene calls are TRBV28 and TRBJ2-6, with 7 nucleotides matching TRBD2. The CDR3 has 18 residues. Trimming took 1 base from V and 3 from J; bases not matched to a gene: 9. Germline lookup yields CDR1 MDHEN and CDR2 SYDVKM. The CDR3 region is CASSLSPLAGVGANVLTF. In nucleotides, the CDR3 is TGTGCCAGCAGTTTATCCCCCCTGGCGGGAGTTGGGGCCAACGTCCTGACTTTC.

The rearrangement links TRBV14 to TRBJ2-7; 11 bases fit TRBD1. CDR1 is SGHDN, CDR2 FVKESK, per germline. Trimming took 3 bases from V and 8 from J; bases not matched to a gene: 9. This CDR3 is built from 15 residues. CDR3 amino acids: CASSQGTGGKRQQYF. The DNA for the CDR3 is TGTGCCAGCAGCCAGGGGACAGGGGGGAAGAGGCAGCAGTACTTC. The variable domain in full, completed from reference TRBV14 and TRBJ2-7, reads EAGVTQFPSHSVIEKGQTVTLRCDPISGHDNLYWYRRVMGKEIKFLLHFVKESKQDESGMPNNRFLAERTGGTYSTLKVQPAELEDSGVYFCASSQGTGGKRQQYFGPGTRLTVT.

This CDR3 reads CASSLEGHYVTDTQYF. DNA of the CDR3: TGTGCCAGCAGCTTAGAGGGGCATTACGTTACAGATACGCAGTATTTT. The rearrangement joins TRBV11-2 to TRBJ2-3, with TRBD1 as a possible D gene (5 bases). In germline, CDR1 is SGHAT, CDR2 FQNNGV. V gave up 0 bases and J gave up 3 bases, with 13 bases separating them. The CDR3 runs to 16 residues.

This clone was seen just once. The rearrangement joins TRBV27 to TRBJ2-3, with a tentative D call TRBD2 (5 bases). Germline-derived CDR1 and CDR2 are MNHEY and SMNVEV (reference sequence). The CDR3 extends over 14 amino acids. The V end lost 5 bases, the J end lost 1 base, and 10 bases lay between the germline ends. This CDR3 is CASSPGGRTDTQYF. In DNA form, the CDR3 reads TGTGCCAGCAGTCCCGGAGGTCGCACAGATACGCAGTATTTT.

The chain has TRBV5-1 and TRBJ1-2; 7 nucleotides match TRBD1. The CDR3 loop spans 14 amino acids. J gave up 2 bases and V 4 bases, and 5 bases lay outside the gene matches. Germline CDR1 is SGHRS and CDR2 is YFSETQ. The DNA for the CDR3 is TGCGCCAGCAGCCGGGGACAGCTCAACTATGGCTACACCTTC. Protein product: CASSRGQLNYGYTF.

The chain carries TRBV7-3 and TRBJ2-2; D unclear. This CDR3 comprises 17 residues. Deletions cut 3 bases from V and 0 bases from J, with 14 bases between. Germline V gene data show CDR1 as SGHTA and CDR2 as FQGTGA. For the CDR3, the DNA is TGTGCCAGCAGCTTGATTCATCTGGCGGCGAACACCGGGGAGCTGTTTTTT. It yields the protein CASSLIHLAANTGELFF.

The chain uses TRBV27 and TRBJ2-1, with 14 bases fitting TRBD2. CDR3 length: 15 residues. The germline CDR1 and CDR2 sequences are MNHEY and SMNVEV (reference sequence). The V segment lost 5 bases and the J segment 10 bases; nucleotides outside the gene matches: 7. CDR3 residues: CASSPGTSGRGEQFF. DNA for the CDR3: TGTGCCAGCAGTCCGGGGACTAGCGGGAGAGGGGAGCAGTTCTTC.

This clone was seen only a few times. The chain links TRBV5-1 to TRBJ2-3, with 7 nucleotides matching TRBD2. Per germline, CDR1 SGHRS and CDR2 YFSETQ. The CDR3 is made up of 17 amino acids. After removal of 0 bases from V and 3 bases from J, the junction contained 10 bases not matched to a gene. The CDR3 region is CASSLALAGAGTDTQYF. The CDR3 nucleotides read TGCGCCAGCAGCTTGGCTCTTGCGGGAGCTGGAACAGATACGCAGTATTTT.

The chain combines TRBV6-4 with TRBJ2-1; 9 nucleotides line up with TRBD2. The germline V gene encodes CDR1 MRHNA and CDR2 SNTAGT. V shed 6 bases and J 3 bases; nucleotides not matched to a gene: 6. The CDR3 runs to 15 residues. The CDR3 sequence: CASSVGAGGYNEQFF. CDR3 DNA: TGTGCCAGCAGCGTAGGAGCGGGAGGCTACAATGAGCAGTTCTTC.

This chain links TRBV4-1 with TRBJ2-7; D uncertain. The CDR3 length is 13 residues. The V end was cut by 0 bases, the J end by 4 bases, with 7 bases between. The V gene's germline CDR1 is MGHRA and CDR2 YSYEKL. The CDR3 loop reads CASSQDNSYEQYF. The CDR3 DNA sequence: TGCGCCAGCAGCCAAGACAACTCGTACGAGCAGTACTTC.